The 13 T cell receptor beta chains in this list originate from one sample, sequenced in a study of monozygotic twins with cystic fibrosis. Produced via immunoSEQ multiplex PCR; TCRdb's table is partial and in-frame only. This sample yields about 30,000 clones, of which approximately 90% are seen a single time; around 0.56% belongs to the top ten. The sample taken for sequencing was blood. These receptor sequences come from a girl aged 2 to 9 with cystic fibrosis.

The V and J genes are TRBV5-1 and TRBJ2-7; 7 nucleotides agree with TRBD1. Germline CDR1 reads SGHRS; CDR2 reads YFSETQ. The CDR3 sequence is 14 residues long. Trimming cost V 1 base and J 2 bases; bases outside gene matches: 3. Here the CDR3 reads CASSLRQGAYEQYF. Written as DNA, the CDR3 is TGCGCCAGCAGCTTGAGGCAGGGGGCCTACGAGCAGTACTTC. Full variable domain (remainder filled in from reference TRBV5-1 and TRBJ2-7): KAGVTQTPRYLIKTRGQQVTLSCSPISGHRSVSWYQQTPGQGLQFLFEYFSETQRNKGNFPGRFSGRQFSNSRSEMNVSTLELGDSALYLCASSLRQGAYEQYFGPGTRLTVT.

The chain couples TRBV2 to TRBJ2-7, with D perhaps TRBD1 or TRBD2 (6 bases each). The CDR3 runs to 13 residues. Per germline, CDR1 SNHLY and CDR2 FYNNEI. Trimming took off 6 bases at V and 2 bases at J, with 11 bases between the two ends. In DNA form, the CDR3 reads TGTGCCAGCAGAGGAGGGGGAGCCTACGAGCAGTACTTC. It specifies CASRGGGAYEQYF.

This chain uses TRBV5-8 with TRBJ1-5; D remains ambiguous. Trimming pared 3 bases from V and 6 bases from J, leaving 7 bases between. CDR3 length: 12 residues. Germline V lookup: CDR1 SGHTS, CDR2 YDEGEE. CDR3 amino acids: CASSSGGQPQHF. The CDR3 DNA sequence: TGTGCCAGCAGCTCCGGCGGTCAGCCCCAGCATTTT.

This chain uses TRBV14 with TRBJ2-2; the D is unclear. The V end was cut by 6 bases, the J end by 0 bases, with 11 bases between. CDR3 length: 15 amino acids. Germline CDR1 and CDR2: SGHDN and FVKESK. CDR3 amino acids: CASRRTAANTGELFF. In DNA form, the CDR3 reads TGTGCCAGCAGAAGGACCGCCGCGAACACCGGGGAGCTGTTTTTT.

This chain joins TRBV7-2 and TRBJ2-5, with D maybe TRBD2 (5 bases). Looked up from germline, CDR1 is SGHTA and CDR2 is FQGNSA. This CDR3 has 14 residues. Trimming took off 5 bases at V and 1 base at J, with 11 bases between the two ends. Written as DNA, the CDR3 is TGTGCCAGCAGCACCCGACTAAGCCAAGAGACCCAGTACTTC. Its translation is CASSTRLSQETQYF.

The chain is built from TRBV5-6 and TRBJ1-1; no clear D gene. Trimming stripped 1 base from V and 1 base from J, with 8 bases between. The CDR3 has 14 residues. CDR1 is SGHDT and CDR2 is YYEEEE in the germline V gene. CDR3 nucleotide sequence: TGTGCCAGCAGCTTGCTTCCCACGAACACTGAAGCTTTCTTT. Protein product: CASSLLPTNTEAFF.

The CDR3 nucleotides are TGTGCCAGCAGCTTAGATGTGTTGACTAGCGGGCCCTACGAGCAGTACTTC. This sequence encodes CASSLDVLTSGPYEQYF. This chain connects TRBV11-2 to TRBJ2-7, with 10 bases matching TRBD2. Germline V CDR1 and CDR2: SGHAT, FQNNGV. The CDR3 length is 17 residues. The V gene end was trimmed by 0 bases and the J gene end by 2 bases; junction bases not matched to a gene: 7.

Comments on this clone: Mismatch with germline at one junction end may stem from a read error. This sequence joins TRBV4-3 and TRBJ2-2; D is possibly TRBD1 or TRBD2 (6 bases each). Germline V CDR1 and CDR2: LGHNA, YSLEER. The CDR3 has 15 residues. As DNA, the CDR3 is TGCGCCAGCACCCAAGGGGGGTTGACGTCCGGGGAGCTGTTTTTT. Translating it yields CASTQGGLTSGELFF.

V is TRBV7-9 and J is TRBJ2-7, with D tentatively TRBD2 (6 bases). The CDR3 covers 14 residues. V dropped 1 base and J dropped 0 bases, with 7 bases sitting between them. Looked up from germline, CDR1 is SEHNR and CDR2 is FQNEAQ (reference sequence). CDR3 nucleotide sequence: TGTGCCAGCAGCTTAGTGACTAGCTCCTACGAGCAGTACTTC. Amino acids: CASSLVTSSYEQYF.

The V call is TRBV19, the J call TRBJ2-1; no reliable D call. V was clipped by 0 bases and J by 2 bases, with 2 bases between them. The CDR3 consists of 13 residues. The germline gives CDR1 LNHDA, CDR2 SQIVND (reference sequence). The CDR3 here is CASSIDTYNEQFF. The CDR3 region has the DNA TGTGCCAGTAGTATAGACACCTACAATGAGCAGTTCTTC.

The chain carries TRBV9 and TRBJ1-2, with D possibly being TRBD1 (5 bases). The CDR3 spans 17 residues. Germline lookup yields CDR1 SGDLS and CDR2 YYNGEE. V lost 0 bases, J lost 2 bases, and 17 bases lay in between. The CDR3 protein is CASSVAWDEPTNYGYTF. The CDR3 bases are TGTGCCAGCAGCGTAGCTTGGGACGAGCCCACCAACTATGGCTACACCTTC.

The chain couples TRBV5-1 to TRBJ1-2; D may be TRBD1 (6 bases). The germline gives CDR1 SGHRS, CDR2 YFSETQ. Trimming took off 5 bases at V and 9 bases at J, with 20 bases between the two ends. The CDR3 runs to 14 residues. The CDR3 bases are TGCGCCAGCAGACCGCTGACAGGAGTGGGTAGCTACACCTTC. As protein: CASRPLTGVGSYTF.

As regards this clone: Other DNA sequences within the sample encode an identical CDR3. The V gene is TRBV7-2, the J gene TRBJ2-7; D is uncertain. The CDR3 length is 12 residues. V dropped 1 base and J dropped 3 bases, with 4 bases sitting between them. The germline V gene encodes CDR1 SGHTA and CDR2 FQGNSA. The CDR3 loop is CASSLVGYEQYF. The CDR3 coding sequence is TGTGCCAGCAGCTTAGTCGGCTACGAGCAGTACTTC.